In this sample, the clone carrying this T cell receptor (beta chain) turned up many times. Its antigen is unidentified. These data are taken from a study of spatial heterogeneity in lung cancer. Findings of the study overall: TCRs found ubiquitously expanded in tumor appeared in blood more at resection than at follow-up.

Time point specified: sample taken at primary tumor resection. Whole RNA came from tumor, nontumor lung or frozen PBMC and was sequenced without being sorted. Samples came from some 71 TRACERx patients with untreated early-stage lung cancer. Each molecule of TCR cDNA was tagged with one unique molecular identifier. Each CDR3 protein gets one entry after TCRdb re-called the 5' RACE reads with MiXCR. The table has more than 45,000 distinct CDR3 sequences, about 5.8% seen once. The CDR3 extends over 14 amino acids. V lost 5 bases to trimming and J lost 7 bases; unmatched junction nucleotides: 10. Germline assignment: CDR1 PRHDT and CDR2 FYEKMQ (reference sequence).

The TCR was taken from a male donor with early-stage non-small cell lung cancer. V usage is TRBV13 and J usage is TRBJ2-7, with TRBD1 identical over 8 bases. The sample in question was PBMCs, obtained at surgery. The CDR3 DNA reads as TGTGCCAGCAGCGCTTGGACAGGGTCGGGGGAGCAGTACTTC. Translating it yields CASSAWTGSGEQYF.